This is a list of T cell receptor delta chains from one sample in a study of Vδ1+ human thymocytes. TCRdb reprocessed the multiplex PCR reads through CATT. This sample carries more than 50,000 delta-chain clones, roughly 16% of them seen once, and the ten largest clones take around 0.37%. The sequenced sample was Vdelta1+ gamma-delta thymocytes from the thymus. The receptors come from a girl less than two years old who had congenital heart surgery. The CDR3 runs from the conserved cysteine through the conserved F or W. D genes are given only for firm matches. The size of a clone is reported for some rows only, either as once, few or many, or as a class for expanded clones.

J,D,V,size,DNA,CDR3
TRDJ1,-,TRDV1,-,TGTGCTCTTGGGGAACTTTCCCACTCTCGGGGGGGGACCCCAGGGGGTACCGATAAACTCATCTTT,CALGELSHSRGGTPGGTDKLIF
TRDJ1,TRDD3,TRDV1,-,TGTGCTCTTGGGGTTCCCACTGGGGGATCCTTTTCTCAGTACACCGATAAACTCATCTTT,CALGVPTGGSFSQYTDKLIF
TRDJ1,TRDD3,TRDV1,few,TGTGCTCTTGGGAAAAAACTACGCTGGGGGATTAGTCCGGCTAAACTCATCTTT,CALGKKLRWGISPAKLIF
TRDJ1,TRDD3,TRDV2,-,TGTGCCTGTGACGAACTGGGGGCCGGGTCGTACACCGATAAACTCATCTTT,CACDELGAGSYTDKLIF
TRDJ1,-,TRDV1,-,TGTGCTCTTGGGGAACGGGGGGGCTCTCTGTCAGACACCGATAAACTCATCTTT,CALGERGGSLSDTDKLIF
TRDJ1,TRDD3,TRDV1,-,TGTGCTCTTGGGGACCCTACTGGGGGATGCAATAAACTCATCTTT,CALGDPTGGCNKLIF
TRDJ1,-,TRDV1,-,TGTGCTCTTGGGGAAGGGACCGATAAACTCATCTTT,CALGEGTDKLIF
TRDJ1,-,TRDV1,few,TGTGCTCTTGGGGAACGGGTGGGTCCCGGAGGCGATAAACTCATCTTT,CALGERVGPGGDKLIF
TRDJ1,TRDD3,TRDV1,few,TGTGCTCTTGGGGAACTCAAGGCACCTCAGGTACTGGGGATACCCCTTTCCGACACCGATAAACTCATCTTT,CALGELKAPQVLGIPLSDTDKLIF
TRDJ1,-,TRDV1,few,TGTGCTCTTGGGGGATTTCTTCCTTTGGGGGTTTACACCGATAAACTCATCTTT,CALGGFLPLGVYTDKLIF